Below are 22 T cell receptor beta chains sequenced from a single sample in a study of cytomegalovirus exposure and HLA in healthy donors. PCR involved 60 Vbeta and 13 Jbeta primers. Data came from immunoSEQ multiplex PCR; TCRdb stores just in-frame clones and leaves some out. This sample has under 150,000 clones; approximately 82% occur once, and the top ten carry approximately 2.6%. Sequenced input: PBMCs. These receptors all stem from a boy aged 2 to 9 in good health and CMV-seronegative.

This chain joins TRBV6-5 and TRBJ2-1, with 8 nucleotides matching TRBD2. CDR1 is MNHEY, CDR2 SVGAGI, per germline. This CDR3 has 15 residues. V lost 5 bases and J lost 0; bases outside the gene matches: 3. The CDR3 sequence: CASSLLAGSYNEQFF. CDR3 DNA: TGTGCCAGCAGTCTCCTAGCGGGCTCCTACAATGAGCAGTTCTTC.

The chain has TRBV30 and TRBJ2-7; the D is unclear. Trimming took 5 bases from V and 4 from J, leaving 9 bases between them. This CDR3 has 11 amino acids. CDR1 and CDR2 from the germline V gene are GTSNPN and SVGIG (reference sequence). The CDR3: CAWGDLYEQYF. The CDR3 DNA reads as TGTGCCTGGGGAGACCTGTACGAGCAGTACTTC.

The chain couples TRBV19 to TRBJ2-3; the match to TRBD2 covers 12 bases. V was clipped by 11 bases and J by 8 bases; unmatched bases: 11. The germline gives CDR1 LNHDA, CDR2 SQIVND (reference sequence). This CDR3 comprises 14 residues. CDR3 coding DNA: TGTGCCTCACGACTAGCGGGAGAGGGCCGTACGCAGTATTTT. This sequence encodes CASRLAGEGRTQYF.

The J gene is TRBJ2-7, the V gene TRBV18, with TRBD2 matching over 11 bases. CDR1 and CDR2 (germline): KGHSH, LQKENI. V lost 4 bases and J lost 3; bases outside the gene matches: 5. This CDR3 has 15 amino acids. The CDR3 DNA sequence: TGTGCCAGCTCACGAGGGACTAGCGGTCTCTACGAGCAGTACTTC. Amino acids: CASSRGTSGLYEQYF.

The gene calls are TRBV15 and TRBJ1-5; weak D call: TRBD1 (5 bases). The CDR3 has 15 residues. Germline V gene data show CDR1 as LNHNV and CDR2 as YYDKDF (reference sequence). The V and J ends lost 0 bases and 11 bases respectively, with 17 bases between them. The CDR3 here is CATSRDVQGGVAQHF. CDR3 nucleotide sequence: TGTGCCACCAGCAGAGATGTTCAGGGCGGTGTGGCCCAGCATTTT. The full variable domain, its missing parts supplied by reference TRBV15 and TRBJ1-5, is DAMVIQNPRYQVTQFGKPVTLSCSQTLNHNVMYWYQQKSSQAPKLLFHYYDKDFNNEADTPDNFQSRRPNTSFCFLDIRSPGLGDTAMYLCATSRDVQGGVAQHFGDGTRLSIL.

Only one count was recorded for this clone. The junction departs from germline at one end; a sequencing error may be responsible. This chain uses TRBV6-5 with TRBJ1-5; a weak D match, TRBD1 (5 bases). The CDR3 sequence is 14 residues long. Germline CDR1 and CDR2: MNHEY and SVGAGI. The CDR3 spells CVSSYGGAGQPQHF. CDR3 nucleotides: TGTGTCAGCAGTTACGGAGGGGCAGGGCAGCCCCAGCATTTT.

This chain joins TRBV27 and TRBJ2-3; 10 nucleotides line up with TRBD1. CDR1 and CDR2 (germline): MNHEY, SMNVEV (reference sequence). CDR3 length: 17 amino acids. V was clipped by 7 bases and J by 2 bases; unmatched bases: 12. The CDR3, as DNA: TGTGCCAGCACCACACGTGGGACAGGGGCCTTCACAGATACGCAGTATTTT. Encoded protein: CASTTRGTGAFTDTQYF.

The rearrangement joins TRBV7-8 to TRBJ2-3; D might be TRBD2 (6 bases). V was shortened by 1 base and J by 2 bases, with 13 bases between the two germline ends. Germline V gene lookup returns CDR1 SGHVS and CDR2 FQNEAQ. The CDR3 consists of 16 residues. The CDR3, as DNA: TGTGCCAGCAGCTTAGTGCCTGGGGGGACCACAGATACGCAGTATTTT. Its protein product is CASSLVPGGTTDTQYF.

This sequence joins TRBV4-3 and TRBJ2-6, with D possibly matching TRBD1 (5 bases). V lost 0 bases, J lost 1 base, and 7 bases lay in between. Germline CDR1 and CDR2: LGHNA and YSLEER. The CDR3 extends over 16 amino acids. The CDR3 loop reads CASSQDKGSGANVLTF. CDR3 DNA: TGCGCCAGCAGCCAAGATAAGGGGTCTGGGGCCAACGTCCTGACTTTC.

This clone turned up a few times. The DNA for the CDR3 is TGTGCCAGCAGCTTAAAAGCTAGCGGGACCACCGGGGAGCTGTTTTTT. It codes for CASSLKASGTTGELFF. The chain uses TRBV13 and TRBJ2-2, with TRBD2 identical over 9 bases. V lost 2 bases to trimming and J lost 4 bases; unmatched junction nucleotides: 5. Per germline, CDR1 PRHDT and CDR2 FYEKMQ (reference sequence). This CDR3 spans 16 amino acids.

This clone came up a few times. The chain employs TRBV4-3 and TRBJ2-3, with D perhaps matching TRBD2 (6 bases). V lost 3 bases, J lost 2 bases, and 18 bases lay in between. The CDR3 extends over 17 amino acids. Looked up from germline, CDR1 is LGHNA and CDR2 is YSLEER. The CDR3 DNA is TGCGCCAGCAGCCATTTTAGTTGGGGGGAGACCACAGATACGCAGTATTTT. It specifies CASSHFSWGETTDTQYF.

This sequence joins TRBV5-1 and TRBJ2-2; D might be TRBD1 (6 bases). The ends were cut back, 2 bases at V and 2 bases at J, with 16 bases in the middle. The germline CDR1 and CDR2 sequences are SGHRS and YFSETQ. CDR3 length: 17 residues. Here the CDR3 DNA reads TGCGCCAGCAGCTTCCCTAAGGAACAGGGTAACACCGGGGAGCTGTTTTTT. It yields the protein CASSFPKEQGNTGELFF.

The chain has TRBV19 and TRBJ1-2; D gene uncertain. CDR1 LNHDA and CDR2 SQIVND come from the germline V gene (reference sequence). V was trimmed by 0 bases and J by 8 bases, leaving 16 bases between them. The CDR3 is 15 residues long. The CDR3 region has the DNA TGTGCCAGTAGTATAGATGCGTCCCTTCCTATAGGCTACACCTTC. Its translation is CASSIDASLPIGYTF.

Here the CDR3 reads CASSVTGTFEQFF. CDR3 sequence (DNA): TGTGCCAGCAGTGTGACAGGAACCTTTGAGCAGTTCTTC. This chain connects TRBV25-1 to TRBJ2-1; possible D gene TRBD1, 6 bases. The CDR3 contains 13 residues. V was trimmed by 4 bases and J by 9 bases, leaving 13 bases between them. Germline V gives CDR1 MGHDK, CDR2 SYGVNS.

V and J are TRBV13 and TRBJ2-5; D is undetermined. The V gene lost 0 bases and the J gene lost 5 bases, with 7 bases spanning the gap. The germline CDR1 and CDR2 sequences are PRHDT and FYEKMQ (reference sequence). This CDR3 has 13 residues. Here the CDR3 DNA reads TGTGCCAGCAGCTTAGGAGCTTGGGAGACCCAGTACTTC. Its translation: CASSLGAWETQYF.

This clone was seen a single time. The V and J genes are TRBV25-1 and TRBJ1-2; tentatively, D is TRBD1 (5 bases). With 6 bases removed from V and 4 bases from J, the gap between germline ends came to 12 bases. Per germline, CDR1 MGHDK and CDR2 SYGVNS. The CDR3 runs to 13 residues. The DNA of the CDR3 is TGTGCCAGCAGCCCAGCAGGGTTCTATGGCTACACCTTC. It translates to CASSPAGFYGYTF.

This chain links TRBV4-1 with TRBJ2-1; 8 bases line up with TRBD2. Germline lookup yields CDR1 MGHRA and CDR2 YSYEKL. This CDR3 comprises 17 residues. The V gene end was trimmed by 2 bases and the J gene end by 2 bases; junction bases not matched to a gene: 8. The DNA for the CDR3 is TGCGCCAGCAGCCAAAACCCGGGACTAGAAGCCTACAATGAGCAGTTCTTC. This gives the protein CASSQNPGLEAYNEQFF.

The chain links TRBV30 to TRBJ2-3; D possibly corresponds to TRBD2 (5 bases). The CDR3 is 19 residues long. V was clipped by 0 bases and J by 4 bases, with 26 bases between them. Germline CDR1 and CDR2: GTSNPN and SVGIG (reference sequence). In DNA, the CDR3 is TGTGCCTGGAGTGTAGATCTGGCGCCGGAGGCTTTTGTCGCAGATACGCAGTATTTT. Protein: CAWSVDLAPEAFVADTQYF.

V is TRBV5-8 and J is TRBJ2-7; a possible D gene is TRBD2 (5 bases). Germline CDR1 reads SGHTS; CDR2 reads YDEGEE. The CDR3 is 13 amino acids. Trimming stripped 3 bases from V and 2 bases from J, with 9 bases between. CDR3 loop: CASSSDWTYEQYF. Here the CDR3 DNA reads TGTGCCAGCAGCTCGGACTGGACCTACGAGCAGTACTTC.

The chain is built from TRBV11-2 and TRBJ2-5; tentatively, D is TRBD2 (5 bases). The germline gives CDR1 SGHAT, CDR2 FQNNGV. V was pared by 3 bases and J by 1 base, with 12 bases between. The CDR3 is 15 amino acids. The CDR3 sequence is CASSFGRTGQETQYF. The CDR3 coding sequence is TGTGCCAGCAGCTTTGGCCGGACTGGCCAAGAGACCCAGTACTTC. The complete variable domain, with remaining parts taken from reference TRBV11-2 and TRBJ2-5, reads EAGVAQSPRYKIIEKRQSVAFWCNPISGHATLYWYQQILGQGPKLLIQFQNNGVVDDSQLPKDRFSAERLKGVDSTLKIQPAKLEDSAVYLCASSFGRTGQETQYFGPGTRLLVL.

The chain employs TRBV7-2 and TRBJ1-5, with no clear D. This CDR3 is 16 amino acids long. Trimming removed 0 bases from V and 3 bases from J, with 12 bases in between. The germline V gene encodes CDR1 SGHTA and CDR2 FQGNSA. In DNA form, the CDR3 reads TGTGCCAGCAGCTTAGCGTCGCAGGAATACAATCAGCCCCAGCATTTT. This sequence encodes CASSLASQEYNQPQHF.

V gene TRBV6-4 combines with J gene TRBJ2-7; 12 positions agree with TRBD2. Germline CDR1 is MRHNA and CDR2 is SNTAGT. V dropped 0 bases and J dropped 5; count of bases not matched to a gene: 20. This CDR3 is 21 amino acids long. CDR3 protein: CASSDSSLASRLAGAEDEQYV. In DNA, the CDR3 is TGTGCCAGCAGTGACTCGAGTCTCGCAAGCCGACTAGCGGGGGCGGAGGACGAGCAGTACGTC.